This T cell receptor (beta chain) was found in a study of post-analysis software for immune sequencing data. Findings and limits, study-wide: Five TRBV segments appeared more often in patients than in controls, and TRBV5-6, TRBV5-1 and TRBV20-1 were among these.

Unique molecular identifiers featured in each of the TCR beta cDNA libraries. TCRdb itself ran the PCR reads through MiXCR, one entry per CDR3 protein. The table records about 680,000 distinct CDR3 sequences, approximately 59% of them present only once. Comments on this clonotype: Antigen specificity is unknown.

Germline V gene sequence: CDR1 SQVTM, CDR2 ANQGSEA. V was trimmed by 4 bases and J by 5 bases, leaving 14 bases between them. This CDR3 is 14 amino acids long. The source is a girl between 2 and 10 years old with multiple sclerosis. J is TRBJ2-2 and V is TRBV29-1; the D gene is possibly TRBD2 (7 bases). Sequenced input: blood. The DNA for the CDR3 is TGCAGCGTTGGAGGGGGGGTTCTGACCGGGGAGCTGTTTTTT. It codes for CSVGGGVLTGELFF.